The T cell receptor (beta chain) under discussion was sequenced for a study of shared clonotypes between healthy human individuals. CDR3 length: 14 amino acids. The germline CDR1 and CDR2 sequences are MNHEY and SVGAGI. Between the trimmed V and J ends, which lost 8 bases and 6 bases, there was a span of 18 bases. CD45RA-negative memory and CD45RA+ naive subsets were split from the CD4+ cells. Replicate PCRs from sorted subsets contained around 200 ng DNA, which is 29,000 or so T cell genomes. TCRdb's table, derived via immunoSEQ multiplex PCR, lists solely in-frame clones and lacks some. The table has about 1.5 million clones, about 96% seen once.

The specimen sequenced was naive CD4+ T cells sorted from blood. This sample's subset: CD45RA+ positively selected. This TCR derives from a man aged 25 to 40 in good health. V is TRBV6-5 and J is TRBJ2-3; D tentatively reads TRBD1 or TRBD2 (5 bases each). CDR3 loop: CASGPGRSTDTQYF. CDR3 nucleotide sequence: TGTGCCAGCGGGCCGGGACGGTCCACGGATACGCAGTATTTT.